Listed here are 10 T cell receptor beta chains from one sample, sequenced in a study of radiotherapy plus CTLA-4 blockade in lung cancer. Profiling relied on immunoSEQ multiplex PCR, and the TCRdb table lists in-frame clones only, not all of them. The table lists about 97,000 clones, approximately 72% of them singletons. This specimen was peripheral blood, taken from a patient treated with radiotherapy plus ipilimumab. The receptor source for this set is a human donor with non-small cell lung cancer who had a partial response to radiotherapy plus ipilimumab. Some clones in this sample may be carry-over from other donors' samples.

The rearrangement links TRBV7-2 to TRBJ1-2; D gene unclear. The CDR3 loop spans 15 amino acids. Germline assignment: CDR1 SGHTA and CDR2 FQGNSA. V was pared by 7 bases and J by 1 base, with 16 bases between. CDR3 DNA: TGTGCCAGCACCCCCGTCGTAGGCGGTAACTATGGCTACACCTTC. Protein product: CASTPVVGGNYGYTF.

This clone was observed a few times. This chain joins TRBV7-2 and TRBJ2-7; maybe TRBD2 (5 bases). Trimming stripped 6 bases from V and 3 bases from J, with 6 bases between. There are 11 residues in the CDR3. CDR1 and CDR2 (germline): SGHTA, FQGNSA. The CDR3 DNA follows: TGTGCCAGCAGGGACTTCTACGAGCAGTACTTC. Encoded protein: CASRDFYEQYF.

In this sample, this clone turned up once. The rearrangement links TRBV19 to TRBJ1-1; 9 nucleotides match TRBD1. This CDR3 has 13 amino acids. J was trimmed by 8 bases and V by 8 bases; bases with no gene match: 9. In germline, CDR1 is LNHDA, CDR2 SQIVND (reference sequence). This CDR3 reads CASHGGGQGEAFF. In nucleotides, the CDR3 is TGTGCCAGTCACGGCGGGGGACAGGGCGAAGCTTTCTTT.

This chain joins TRBV5-4 and TRBJ2-5, with 9 positions matching TRBD2. Germline V gene sequence: CDR1 SGHNT, CDR2 YYREEE (reference sequence). After removal of 0 bases from V and 1 base from J, the junction contained 4 bases not matched to a gene. The length of the CDR3 is 16 residues. The CDR3 DNA reads as TGTGCCAGCAGCTTGGCGCTAGCGGGGCCCCAAGAGACCCAGTACTTC. This sequence encodes CASSLALAGPQETQYF.

The J gene is TRBJ2-3, the V gene TRBV4-2; 9 nucleotides agree with TRBD2. V shed 3 bases, J shed 7 bases, and the junction held 5 bases outside the gene matches. Germline CDR1 reads LGHNA; CDR2 reads YNFKEQ. The CDR3 is made up of 14 amino acids. The CDR3 DNA sequence: TGTGCCAGCAGCCAGAGCGGGGGGAGACATACGCAGTATTTT. Amino acids: CASSQSGGRHTQYF.

The gene calls are TRBV4-3 and TRBJ1-2; the match to TRBD1 covers 10 bases. The CDR3 consists of 16 residues. Trimming at V came to 0 bases and at J to 4 bases, leaving 5 bases not matched to a gene. The germline gives CDR1 LGHNA, CDR2 YSLEER. CDR3 nucleotides: TGCGCCAGCAGCCAAGATCGACAGGGGGCGGGCTATGGCTACACCTTC. Translation gives CASSQDRQGAGYGYTF.

This chain connects TRBV4-2 to TRBJ2-1; D is possibly TRBD2 (5 bases). The V gene's germline CDR1 is LGHNA and CDR2 YNFKEQ. Trimming removed 0 bases at V and 7 bases at J, with 10 bases between. The CDR3 has 14 amino acids. The CDR3 bases are TGTGCCAGCAGCCAAGAGGCTAGCAGGAATGAGCAGTTCTTC. Translated, it gives CASSQEASRNEQFF.

In this sample, this clone turned up once. CDR3 coding DNA: TGTGCCAGCAGCTGGCGGGGGAGCCAGGGGTCCGAGCAGTACTTC. The encoded protein is CASSWRGSQGSEQYF. This chain joins TRBV5-6 and TRBJ2-7, with a possible D match to TRBD2 (7 bases). The CDR3 consists of 15 residues. Trimming shortened V by 3 bases and J by 6 bases, and 19 bases separated the two germline ends. Germline V gene sequence: CDR1 SGHDT, CDR2 YYEEEE.

This clone was detected a few times. The chain uses TRBV7-2 and TRBJ2-2, with TRBD2 matching 7 bases. The CDR3 runs 15 residues. Germline lookup yields CDR1 SGHTA and CDR2 FQGNSA. Trimming cost V 0 bases and J 5 bases; bases outside gene matches: 3. The CDR3 DNA sequence: TGTGCCAGCAGCTTAGCGGGCGGGGGAACCGGGGAGCTGTTTTTT. Protein: CASSLAGGGTGELFF. Full variable domain (outside the CDR3, taken from reference TRBV7-2 and TRBJ2-2): GAGVSQSPSNKVTEKGKDVELRCDPISGHTALYWYRQSLGQGLEFLIYFQGNSAPDKSGLPSDRFSAERTGGSVSTLTIQRTQQEDSAVYLCASSLAGGGTGELFFGEGSRLTVL.

The chain couples TRBV5-1 to TRBJ2-5; 7 nucleotides align to TRBD1. The V gene's germline CDR1 is SGHRS and CDR2 YFSETQ. Losses at the gene ends were 3 bases for V and 5 bases for J; bases not matched to a gene: 16. The CDR3 has 17 residues. The CDR3: CASSSSQGKRHLETQYF. The CDR3 bases are TGCGCCAGCAGCTCGTCACAGGGGAAAAGGCATTTGGAGACCCAGTACTTC.